This T cell receptor beta chain stems from a study of breast tumors, draining lymph nodes, adjacent tissues (dated by TCRdb to the mid-2010s). Background on the whole study: In breast cancer patients, the study compared the TCR beta repertoires of tumor, adjacent nontumor tissue and axillary lymph nodes. The study aimed to assess the relationships and possible T-cell exchange between tumor, surrounding tissue and draining lymph node repertoires in human breast cancer.

Sequenced using an Illumina HiSeq 2000. TCR beta chain libraries were generated through multiplex PCR amplification. High-throughput sequencing was used to analyze the amplified TCR beta chain products. TCRdb cleaned the public reads at Q25 with fastp, built clones with MiXCR and kept in-frame beta chains. Identical CDR3 protein sequences are pooled into one entry, listed with their most common genes and DNA. This sample holds 20,000 to 25,000 distinct CDR3 sequences; around 50% were observed only once. The top ten constitute 13% to 15% of the sample. Results the study describes overall, beyond this receptor: The conclusion that tumor T cells originate in lymph nodes was framed as consistent with a hypothesis rather than directly demonstrated. The data were considered consistent with the idea that most tumor T cells come from the lymph node and then expand in tumor tissue. Tumor T-cell repertoires showed less diversity than lymph node repertoires and more diversity than nontumor tissue repertoires, and tumor T-cell repertoires showed preferential V and J gene usage. Tumor and nontumor tissue repertoires were significantly more similar in luminal-like than in basal-like breast cancer.

The CDR3 spans 13 residues, from the cysteine through the phenylalanine. Only CDR3 DNA is held: 39 bases, read in frame from base 1. At the junction V is shortened by 7 bases and J by 4 bases, with 10 bases in between. The germline V gene provides CDR1 MNHEY and CDR2 SVGEGT. This clonotype was seen repeatedly, ten times or more. Its antigen remains undetermined. The sample holds no much larger clone one base away, and base qualities are not on file. This sequence uses TRBV6-2 or TRBV6-3 and TRBJ2-2, with the D call tentatively TRBD1 or TRBD2, each fitting 6 bases. Material: breast tumor tissue. The receptor comes from a female donor with breast cancer. Some clones in this sample may be carry-over from other donors' samples. The CDR3 has the sequence CASTEGGTGELFF. The nucleotide sequence reads as follows: TGTGCCAGCACCGAGGGGGGCACCGGGGAGCTGTTTTTT.